The sequence of this TCR beta chain was determined in a study of immune evolution from preneoplasia to lung adenocarcinoma (dated by TCRdb to the early 2020s). Context from the whole study: No AAH lesions showed HLA loss of heterozygosity, compared with around 7% of AIS, around 16% of MIA and roughly a third of ADC lesions. The study combined immune gene expression, TCR sequencing and multiplex immunofluorescence to profile immune contexture across lung adenocarcinoma precursors and invasive adenocarcinoma. A total of 40 to 60 patients contributed TCR sequencing data. Resected precursor lesions (AAH, AIS, MIA) and invasive adenocarcinomas were compared against paired morphologically normal lung tissue. The immune data were combined with whole exome sequencing and methylation data from the same cohort of nodules. According to the study, 105 samples went through TCR sequencing. POLYSOLVER was used to infer class I HLA alleles from exome data, and LOHHLA was used to detect allele-specific HLA loss. The sample size was set by how many specimens were available, not by a prior power calculation. The overall cohort comprised 53 patients with pulmonary nodules who underwent surgical resection. Study-wide findings and limitations: Because every patient came from Japan and China, how well the results apply to Western populations was uncertain. The highest T cell clonality was observed in KRAS-mutant nodules compared with EGFR-mutant or double wild-type lesions. Normal lung showed the highest clonality, whereas later-stage lesions appeared to have higher T cell density and diversity but lower clonality. Normal lung had the highest top T cell clone frequencies, and these frequencies appeared to fall progressively from AAH through AIS, MIA and invasive adenocarcinoma. The findings rested on association rather than direct causation, and larger cohorts with long-term follow-up and longitudinal biopsies were considered necessary.

Turning to this clone: No antigen is known for it. The record has no base qualities; no much larger clone is one base away.

Measured from the cysteine to the phenylalanine, the CDR3 is 14 residues long. Of the read, only the CDR3 DNA is kept; its 42 bases are in frame from base 1. Trimming at the junction amounts to 7 bases on V and 4 bases on J, and the germline ends lie 15 bases apart. Sequences ENHRY (CDR1) and SYGVKD (CDR2) are obtained from the germline V gene. Between the mid-2010s and the late 2010s, the patients underwent resection in either Japan or China. Two lung cancer pathologists independently reviewed H&E slides to confirm the histologic diagnosis of every case. Premalignant or tumor cells were enriched for nucleic acid extraction by macro-dissection performed after pathologic assessment. The AllPrep DNA/RNA FFPE Kit was used to isolate DNA from FFPE tissue. TCR beta CDR3 regions were sequenced from DNA using the immunoSEQ hsTCRbeta Kit. The source study handled its data this way. The ImmunoSEQ Analyzer was used to analyse the TCR sequencing data. T cell clonality was calculated on productive rearrangements as 1 minus Pielou's evenness. To measure T cell diversity, the inverse Simpson index was applied to productive templates. T cell density was expressed as TCR beta template counts normalized to usable DNA, with usable DNA estimated by amplifying and sequencing housekeeping genes. TCR metrics were compared across histologic stages using two-sided Kruskal-Wallis tests. The immuneACCESS repertoire file appears here via TCRdb, limited to in-frame rearrangements. These files lack a portion of the clones; in checked studies, under half of the deficit traces to unresolved V genes, and the cause of the others is not known. That table is the source of V, J and clone size, and D and trimming were worked out from the DNA. This sample gives about 4,600 clones in total; around four fifths of them show up just once. 9.5% to 10% of the sample is in the top ten clones.

The specimen was FFPE minimally invasive lung adenocarcinoma tissue. In the paper's terms, the cell subset or site label means: micro-invasive lung adenocarcinoma (MIA). The receptor's source is a person between 55 and 80 years old with lung adenocarcinoma. The chain joins TRBV10-3 to TRBJ2-3; a tentative D call is TRBD1 (5 bases match). The DNA sequence is given as TGTGCCATCACTGTGGGGCCATCATCAGATACGCAGTATTTT. This yields the protein CAITVGPSSDTQYF.